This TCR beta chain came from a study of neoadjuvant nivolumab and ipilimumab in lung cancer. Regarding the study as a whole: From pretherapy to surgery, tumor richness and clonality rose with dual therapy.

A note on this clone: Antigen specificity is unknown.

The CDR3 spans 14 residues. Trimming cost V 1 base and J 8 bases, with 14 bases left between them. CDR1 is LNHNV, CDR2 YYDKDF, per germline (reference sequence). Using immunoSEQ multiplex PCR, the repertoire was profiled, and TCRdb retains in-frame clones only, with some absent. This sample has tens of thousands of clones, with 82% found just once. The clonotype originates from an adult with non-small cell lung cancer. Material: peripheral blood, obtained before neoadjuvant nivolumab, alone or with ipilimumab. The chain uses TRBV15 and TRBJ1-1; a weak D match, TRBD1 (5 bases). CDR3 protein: CATSRAGREREAFF. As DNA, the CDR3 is TGTGCCACCAGCAGAGCCGGCAGGGAGCGGGAAGCTTTCTTT. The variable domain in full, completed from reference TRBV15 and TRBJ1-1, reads DAMVIQNPRYQVTQFGKPVTLSCSQTLNHNVMYWYQQKSSQAPKLLFHYYDKDFNNEADTPDNFQSRRPNTSFCFLDIRSPGLGDTAMYLCATSRAGREREAFFGQGTRLTVV.